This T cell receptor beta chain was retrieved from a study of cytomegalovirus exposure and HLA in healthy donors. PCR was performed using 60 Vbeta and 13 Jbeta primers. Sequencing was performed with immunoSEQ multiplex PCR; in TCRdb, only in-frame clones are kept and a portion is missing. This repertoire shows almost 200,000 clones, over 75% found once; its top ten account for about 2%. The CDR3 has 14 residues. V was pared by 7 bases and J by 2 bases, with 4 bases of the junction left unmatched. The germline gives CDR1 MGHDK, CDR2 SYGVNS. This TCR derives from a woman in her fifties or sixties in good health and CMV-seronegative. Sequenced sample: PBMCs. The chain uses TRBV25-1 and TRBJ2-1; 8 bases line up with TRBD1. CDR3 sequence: CASTRTGTYNEQFF. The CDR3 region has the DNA TGTGCCAGCACCAGGACAGGGACCTACAATGAGCAGTTCTTC.